This T cell receptor beta chain derives from a study of T cell responses to AZD1222 COVID-19 vaccine. The count of this clone is one. The antigen remains undetermined. The method was immunoSEQ multiplex PCR; TCRdb's version includes in-frame clones alone and lacks a portion of them. Of approximately 150,000 clones in the sample, about 93% are singletons; the top ten hold around 5%. Study-wide findings and caveats: In all cases, repertoires were sampled only after the peak T cell response. AZD1222 recipients seropositive at baseline numbered only six. Donor demographics were predominantly white British with a female majority; clonal diversity may be underestimated. A reported finding is that nearly half of spike-specific TCRs target unmutated variant regions.

Germline CDR1 and CDR2: SGHNT and YENEEA. The CDR3 contains 15 residues. V lost 11 bases, J lost 2 bases, and 20 bases lay in between. The specimen comprised peripheral blood, sampled on day 0 of AZD1222 vaccination. This sequence was found in an adult in good health. This sequence joins TRBV11-3 and TRBJ2-3; D is perhaps TRBD1 or TRBD2 (5 bases each). CDR3 coding DNA: TGTGCCGCCCTCCCCCAGAGGGGTAACACAGATACGCAGTATTTT. Its protein is CAALPQRGNTDTQYF.